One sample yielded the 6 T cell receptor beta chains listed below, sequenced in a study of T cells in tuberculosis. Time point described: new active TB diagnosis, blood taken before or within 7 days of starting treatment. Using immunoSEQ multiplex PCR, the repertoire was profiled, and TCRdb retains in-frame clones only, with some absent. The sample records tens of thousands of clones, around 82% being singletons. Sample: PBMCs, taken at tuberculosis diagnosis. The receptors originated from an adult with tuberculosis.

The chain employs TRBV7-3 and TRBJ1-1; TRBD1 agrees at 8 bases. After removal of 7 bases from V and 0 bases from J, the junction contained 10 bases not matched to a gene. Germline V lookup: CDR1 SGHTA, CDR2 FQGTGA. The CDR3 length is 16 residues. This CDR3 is CASTFLSGGLNTEAFF. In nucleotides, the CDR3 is TGTGCCAGCACCTTCCTATCAGGGGGCTTGAACACTGAAGCTTTCTTT.

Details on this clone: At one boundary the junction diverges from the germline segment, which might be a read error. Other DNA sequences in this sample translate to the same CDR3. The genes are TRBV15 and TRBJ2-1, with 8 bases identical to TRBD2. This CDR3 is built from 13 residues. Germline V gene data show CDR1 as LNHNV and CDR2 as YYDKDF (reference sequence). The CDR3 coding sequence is TGCGCCACCGAGAGCGGGAGATACAATGAGCAGTTCTTC. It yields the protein CATESGRYNEQFF.

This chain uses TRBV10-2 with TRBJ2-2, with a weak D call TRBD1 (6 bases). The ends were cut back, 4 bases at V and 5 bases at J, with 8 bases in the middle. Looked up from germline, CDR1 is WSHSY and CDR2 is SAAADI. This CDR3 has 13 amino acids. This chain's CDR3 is CASSATGTGELFF. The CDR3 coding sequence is TGCGCCAGCAGTGCCACAGGGACCGGGGAGCTGTTTTTT.

Written as DNA, the CDR3 is TGCGCCAGCAGCCGAGGGGGAGCGGGAGGGGCCTACAATGAGCAGTTCTTC. This translates into CASSRGGAGGAYNEQFF. This chain connects TRBV5-1 to TRBJ2-1; 10 nucleotides agree with TRBD2. Germline lookup yields CDR1 SGHRS and CDR2 YFSETQ. J lost 2 bases, V lost 4 bases, and 9 bases had no gene match. This CDR3 contains 17 residues.

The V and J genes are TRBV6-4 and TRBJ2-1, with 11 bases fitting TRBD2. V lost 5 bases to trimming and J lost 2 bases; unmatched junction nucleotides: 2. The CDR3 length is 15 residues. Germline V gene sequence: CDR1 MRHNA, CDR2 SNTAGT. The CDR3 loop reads CASSTTSGAYNEQFF. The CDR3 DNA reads TGTGCCAGCAGTACGACTAGCGGGGCCTACAATGAGCAGTTCTTC.

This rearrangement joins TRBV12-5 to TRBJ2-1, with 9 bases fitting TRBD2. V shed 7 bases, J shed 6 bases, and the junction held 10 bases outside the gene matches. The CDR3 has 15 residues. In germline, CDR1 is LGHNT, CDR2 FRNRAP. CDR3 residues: CASAKRGDTINEQFF. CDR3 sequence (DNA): TGTGCTAGTGCCAAGCGGGGGGATACCATCAATGAGCAGTTCTTC.